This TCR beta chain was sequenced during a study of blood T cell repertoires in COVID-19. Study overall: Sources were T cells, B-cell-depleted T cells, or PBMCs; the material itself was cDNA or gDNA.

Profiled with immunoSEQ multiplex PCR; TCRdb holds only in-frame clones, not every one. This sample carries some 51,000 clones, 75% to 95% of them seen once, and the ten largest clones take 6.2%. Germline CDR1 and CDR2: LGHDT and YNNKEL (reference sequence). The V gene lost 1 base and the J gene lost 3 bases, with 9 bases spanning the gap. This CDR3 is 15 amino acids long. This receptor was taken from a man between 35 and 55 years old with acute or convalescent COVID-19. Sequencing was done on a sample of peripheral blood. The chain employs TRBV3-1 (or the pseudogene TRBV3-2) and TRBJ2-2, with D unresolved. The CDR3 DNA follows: TGTGCCAGCAGCCAAGGAACGCGGTACACCGGGGAGCTGTTTTTT. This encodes CASSQGTRYTGELFF.